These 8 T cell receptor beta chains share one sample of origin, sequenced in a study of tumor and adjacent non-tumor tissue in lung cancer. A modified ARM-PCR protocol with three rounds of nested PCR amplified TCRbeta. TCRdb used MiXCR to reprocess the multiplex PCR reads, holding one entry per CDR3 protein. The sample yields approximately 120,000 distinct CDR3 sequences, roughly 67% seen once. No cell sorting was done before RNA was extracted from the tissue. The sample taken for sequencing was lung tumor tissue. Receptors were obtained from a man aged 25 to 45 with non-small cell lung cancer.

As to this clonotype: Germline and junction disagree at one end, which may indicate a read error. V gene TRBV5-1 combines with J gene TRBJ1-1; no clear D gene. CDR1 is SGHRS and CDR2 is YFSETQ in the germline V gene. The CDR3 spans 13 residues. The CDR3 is CANSFNRNTEAFF. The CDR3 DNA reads TGCGCCAACAGCTTCAACAGGAACACTGAAGCTTTCTTT. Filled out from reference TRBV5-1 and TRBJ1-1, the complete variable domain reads KAGVTQTPRYLIKTRGQQVTLSCSPISGHRSVSWYQQTPGQGLQFLFEYFSETQRNKGNFPGRFSGRQFSNSRSEMNVSTLELGDSALYLCANSFNRNTEAFFGQGTRLTVV.

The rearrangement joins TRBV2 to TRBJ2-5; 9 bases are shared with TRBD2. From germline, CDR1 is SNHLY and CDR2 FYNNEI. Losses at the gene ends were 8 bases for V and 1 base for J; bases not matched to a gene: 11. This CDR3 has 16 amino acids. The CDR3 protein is CASYYSGGRVQETQYF. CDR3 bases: TGTGCCAGCTACTACAGCGGCGGGAGGGTCCAAGAGACCCAGTACTTC.

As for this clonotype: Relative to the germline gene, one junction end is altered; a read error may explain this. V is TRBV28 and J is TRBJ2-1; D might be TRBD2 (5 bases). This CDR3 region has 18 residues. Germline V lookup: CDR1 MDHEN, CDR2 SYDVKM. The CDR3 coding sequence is TGTACCAGCGGTTCCCCCATAACGGAGAAGAGCTCCTACAATGAGCAGTTCTTC. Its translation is CTSGSPITEKSSYNEQFF.

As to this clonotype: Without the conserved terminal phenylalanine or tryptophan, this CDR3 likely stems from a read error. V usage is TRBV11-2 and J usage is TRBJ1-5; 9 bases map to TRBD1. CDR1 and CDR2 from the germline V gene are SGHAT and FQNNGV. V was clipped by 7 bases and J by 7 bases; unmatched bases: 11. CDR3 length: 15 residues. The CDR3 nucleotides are TGTGCCAGCAACCCGGGACAGGGTAACTTGCAGCCCCAGCATTTG. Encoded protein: CASNPGQGNLQPQHL.

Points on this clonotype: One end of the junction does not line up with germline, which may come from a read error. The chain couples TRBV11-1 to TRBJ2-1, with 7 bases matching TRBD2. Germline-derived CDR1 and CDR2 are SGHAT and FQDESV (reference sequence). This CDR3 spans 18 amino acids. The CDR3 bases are TGTGCCAGCAGCCTCCCTGTGGGTTTTGCGGGAGCTGTGAATGAACAGTTCTTC. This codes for CASSLPVGFAGAVNEQFF. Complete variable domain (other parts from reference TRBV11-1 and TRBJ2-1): EAEVAQSPRYKITEKSQAVAFWCDPISGHATLYWYRQILGQGPELLVQFQDESVVDDSQLPKDRFSAERLKGVDSTLKIQPAELGDSAMYLCASSLPVGFAGAVNEQFFGPGTRLTVL.

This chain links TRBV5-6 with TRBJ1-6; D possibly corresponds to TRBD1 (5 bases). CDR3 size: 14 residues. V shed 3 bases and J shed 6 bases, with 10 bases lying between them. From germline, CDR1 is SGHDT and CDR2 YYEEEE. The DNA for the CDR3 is TGTGCCAGCAGCTCGACAGCCGGTAATTCACCCCTCCACTTT. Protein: CASSSTAGNSPLHF.

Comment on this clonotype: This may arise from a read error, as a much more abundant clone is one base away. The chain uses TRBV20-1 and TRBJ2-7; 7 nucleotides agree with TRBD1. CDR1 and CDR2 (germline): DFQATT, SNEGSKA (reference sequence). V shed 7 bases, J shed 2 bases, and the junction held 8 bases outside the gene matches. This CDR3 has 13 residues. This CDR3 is CSVARGTTYEQYF. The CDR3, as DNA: TGCAGTGTTGCCAGGGGGACGACCTACGAGCAGTACTTC.

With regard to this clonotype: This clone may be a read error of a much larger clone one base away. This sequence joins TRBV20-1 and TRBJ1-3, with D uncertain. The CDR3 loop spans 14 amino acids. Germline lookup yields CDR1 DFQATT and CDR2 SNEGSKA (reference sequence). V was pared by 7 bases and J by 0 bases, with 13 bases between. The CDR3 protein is CSVDPMNSGNTIYF. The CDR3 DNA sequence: TGCAGTGTCGACCCCATGAACTCTGGAAACACCATATATTTT.